The clone carrying this T cell receptor beta chain was detected only a few times. Its matching antigen is unknown. This CDR3 spans 14 amino acids. Germline CDR1 MDHEN, CDR2 SYDVKM. Trimming left V 2 bases short and J 8 bases short, with 12 bases between. The sample comes from a study of T cells in Graves' hyperthyroidism and ophthalmopathy. Study-wide findings and caveats: The authors' 13 V-J model separated ophthalmopathy from stable hyperthyroidism.

Amplified TCR beta CDR3 regions came from RNA transcripts. HTBI primers were used for first-round RT-PCR of the TCR CDR3. One entry per CDR3 protein, called by TCRdb with MiXCR from the multiplex PCR reads. Among under 450,000 distinct CDR3 sequences, less than 15% were seen once, and the ten largest hold about a fifth. Sequenced sample: blood. The V and J genes are TRBV28 and TRBJ1-4, with D hard to call. This clonotype originated in a man younger than 40 with Graves' hyperthyroidism that later progressed to Graves' ophthalmopathy. CDR3 bases: TGTGCCAGCAGTTTAGAGAGGATCAGGGAAAAACTGTTTTTT. It translates to CASSLERIREKLFF.